A single T cell receptor (beta chain) is shown here with its context. The target antigen is unknown. Given a much more abundant clone one base away, this may be a read error. Unique molecular identifiers tagged the TCR beta cDNA libraries. T cells numbering about 0.85 to 11 million yielded cDNA molecules that totaled roughly 0.5 million. TCRdb called the PCR reads again in MiXCR, with one record for every CDR3 protein. The sample shows over 700,000 distinct CDR3 sequences, 25% to 30% of them seen only once. The record originates from a study of post-analysis software for immune sequencing data. Study-level results: About 5 TRBV segments were significantly more frequent in patients than in controls. TRBV5-6, TRBV5-1 and TRBV20-1 were among these segments. Analysis by F measure revealed that same-batch samples clustered strongly together.

J gave up 8 bases and V 6 bases, and 6 bases lay outside the gene matches. CDR1 and CDR2 (germline): SNHLY, FYNNEI. The CDR3 covers 13 residues. The chain uses TRBV2 and TRBJ2-1; the match to TRBD1 covers 8 bases. The clonotype originates from a girl aged 10-17 years with multiple sclerosis. Sequencing used blood. CDR3 residues: CASRSTGVDEQFF. The CDR3 coding sequence is TGTGCCAGCAGATCGACAGGGGTGGATGAGCAGTTCTTC.